Listed below are T cell receptor beta chains from one sample, sequenced in a study of immune evolution from preneoplasia to lung adenocarcinoma. TCRdb's copy holds only in-frame clones and misses some; the assay was immunoSEQ multiplex PCR. The table has 5,000 to 6,500 clones, roughly 80% seen once. Sequenced: FFPE minimally invasive lung adenocarcinoma tissue. The receptors shown here come from a person aged 60-79 years with lung adenocarcinoma. CDR3s include the opening cysteine and the closing phenylalanine or tryptophan. Clone sizes are given selectively: once, few, many, or a class where the clone is expanded.

J gene,clone size,V gene,CDR3 protein
TRBJ1-5,NA,TRBV6-5,CASSAQGRQPQHF
TRBJ2-1,NA,TRBV19,CASSIVGSNEQFF
TRBJ2-5,once,TRBV2,CASTTQTGETQYF
TRBJ2-5,NA,TRBV15,CATSSGWAQYF
TRBJ1-3,NA,TRBV2,CASTPTSSGNTIYF
TRBJ1-2,NA,TRBV28,CASSAPQGIRGYTF
TRBJ2-7,NA,TRBV7-8,CASSYRAGLSEQYF
TRBJ1-1,NA,TRBV11-2,CASSRDYQTEAFF
TRBJ2-2,NA,TRBV27,CASSTRAGVNTGELFF
TRBJ2-1,once,TRBV19,CASSSQDRVEQFF
TRBJ1-2,NA,TRBV5-4,CASSQDEGPYGYTF
TRBJ1-3,few,TRBV6-1,CASTKRSGTGNTIYF
TRBJ1-2,once,TRBV23-1,CASSLQALGYGYTF
TRBJ2-1,NA,TRBV7-9,CASSLSMWDEQFF
TRBJ1-5,NA,TRBV7-8,CASSLEPAYQPSAQHF
TRBJ2-5,NA,TRBV30,CAWSLTGIQYF
TRBJ2-7,NA,TRBV7-2,CASSPGQGDEQYF
TRBJ2-5,NA,TRBV2,CASSPRPQETQYF
TRBJ2-1,NA,TRBV10-2,CASRRSSSYNEQFF
TRBJ2-5,NA,TRBV5-1,CASSRGQGATETQYF
TRBJ1-2,NA,TRBV9,CASSFQGGGGYTF
TRBJ2-7,NA,TRBV19,CASSMATVAYEQYF
TRBJ1-1,NA,TRBV4-1,CASSQAWGRGTEAFF
TRBJ2-7,NA,TRBV6-6,CASSYDYQQYF
TRBJ2-2,NA,TRBV7-2,CASSWGQADTGELFF
TRBJ2-7,NA,TRBV27,CASSLWGAPLTEQYF
TRBJ1-6,NA,TRBV30,CAWTLQGGYNSPLHF
TRBJ2-6,NA,TRBV5-4,CASSLGPTSSGANVLTF
TRBJ2-3,NA,TRBV7-8,CASSVLAGATQDTQYF
TRBJ2-7,few,TRBV9,CASSVTPDSEQYF
TRBJ1-2,NA,TRBV4-1,CASSQDWEGRIGYTF
TRBJ2-1,NA,TRBV5-1,CASRRGQGEHEQFF
TRBJ2-1,NA,TRBV6-4,CASSDRTSNEQFF
TRBJ1-6,NA,TRBV4-2,CASSPVLASPLHF
TRBJ2-3,NA,TRBV15,CATSRRLRADTDTQYF
TRBJ2-1,few,TRBV27,CASSPPSQWMGDEQFF
TRBJ1-5,once,TRBV4-3,CASSQDYHSLGGIQPQHF
TRBJ2-7,NA,TRBV7-6,CASSLRVEAGSYEQYF
TRBJ2-5,NA,TRBV7-2,CASSLSTETQYF
TRBJ2-2,NA,TRBV5-8,CASSLRTLAPGELFF
TRBJ2-3,large,TRBV28,CASSPNWGGTDTQYF
TRBJ2-2,NA,TRBV4-3,CASSQDIGREDTGELFF
TRBJ2-7,NA,TRBV10-2,CASSSGYEQYF
TRBJ1-5,NA,TRBV5-6,CASSLRDRNQPQHF
TRBJ2-1,once,TRBV30,CAWMGGKEVGGPEPYNEQFF
TRBJ2-1,NA,TRBV7-2,CASSLGFQAGGDEQFF
TRBJ2-3,NA,TRBV9,CASSKGTGTQYF
TRBJ1-2,NA,TRBV6-5,CASSYSKGGRDGYTF
TRBJ2-3,NA,TRBV19,CASRNGRQGTDTQYF
TRBJ2-3,NA,TRBV6-6,CASSYGPSSTDTQYF
TRBJ2-1,NA,TRBV19,CASREGQGQFF
TRBJ2-1,NA,TRBV7-2,CASKLSPGQLNEQFF
TRBJ1-3,NA,TRBV15,CATRGTGSGNTIYF
TRBJ2-7,NA,TRBV6-5,CASRGQPYEQYF